The entry that follows covers one TCR beta chain sequence. This sample is part of a study of blood T cell repertoires in COVID-19. Study overall: Samples taken during acute and convalescent COVID-19 were collected in the United States, Italy and Spain. PBMCs, B-cell-depleted T cells, or T cells provided the cDNA or gDNA that made up the material.

This CDR3 spans 13 amino acids. The ends were cut back, 6 bases at V and 7 bases at J, with 10 bases in the middle. Per the study methods: The assay estimated nucleated cells by amplifying reference gene primers. Libraries were prepared by immunoSEQ multiplex PCR; TCRdb keeps only in-frame clonotypes and omits some of them. The DNA was the basis for D and trimming; V, J and clone size are from that table. The sample shows about 160,000 clones, 75% to 85% of them seen only once. Sequences were obtained from peripheral blood. The rearrangement links TRBV12-3 or TRBV12-4 to TRBJ1-6, with unresolved D. This sequence originates from a woman in her sixties with COVID-19, enrolled during active disease. This CDR3 is CASSLVENSPLHF. The CDR3, as DNA: TGTGCCAGCAGCCTTGTCGAGAATTCACCCCTCCACTTT.